The 15 T cell receptor beta chains below all came from one sample that was sequenced in a study of blood T cell repertoires in COVID-19. Generated by immunoSEQ multiplex PCR, the TCRdb table keeps only in-frame clones and is missing some. The table shows 200,000 to 250,000 clones, with roughly 89% occurring only once. Sequencing was done on a sample of peripheral blood. These receptors were obtained from a man aged 60 to 69 who had recovered from COVID-19.

The chain links TRBV10-3 to TRBJ1-1, with D unclear. With 0 bases removed from V and 0 bases from J, the gap between germline ends came to 8 bases. This CDR3 comprises 15 residues. Germline CDR1 and CDR2: ENHRY and SYGVKD. CDR3: CAISESSGMNTEAFF. DNA for the CDR3: TGTGCCATCAGTGAGTCTTCGGGAATGAACACTGAAGCTTTCTTT.

CDR3 nucleotide sequence: TGTGCCACCCAACTGAGGACAGCTAATAACCCCAATGAGCAGTTCTTC. As protein: CATQLRTANNPNEQFF. J is TRBJ2-1 and V is TRBV19; the D gene is possibly TRBD1 (6 bases). V was clipped by 10 bases and J by 6 bases, with 25 bases between them. Germline V gene data show CDR1 as LNHDA and CDR2 as SQIVND (reference sequence). This CDR3 is 16 amino acids long.

The chain carries TRBV3-1 (or the pseudogene TRBV3-2) and TRBJ1-3, with TRBD1 as a possible D gene (6 bases). Trimming pared 5 bases from V and 5 bases from J, leaving 13 bases between. The CDR3 consists of 14 residues. The germline V gene has CDR1 LGHDT and CDR2 YNNKEL (reference sequence). The CDR3 DNA sequence: TGTGCCAGCAGCGGCGGACAGTTAAGAAACACCATATATTTT. The encoded protein is CASSGGQLRNTIYF.

The chain joins TRBV6-6 to TRBJ2-7; no definite D call. The CDR3 length is 11 residues. Germline values: CDR1 MNHNY, CDR2 SVGAGI (reference sequence). V was pared by 4 bases and J by 6 bases, with 7 bases between. The CDR3 region is CASSLALEQYF. The CDR3 coding sequence is TGTGCCAGCAGTTTAGCTCTCGAGCAGTACTTC.

This clone was seen a single time. The CDR3 spells CATSDPGSTPPNTEAFF. DNA of the CDR3: TGTGCCACCAGTGATCCAGGTTCAACCCCCCCGAACACTGAAGCTTTCTTT. The chain recombines TRBV24-1 with TRBJ1-1; D not resolved. V was pared by 3 bases and J by 1 base, with 17 bases between. This CDR3 contains 17 residues. From germline, CDR1 is KGHDR and CDR2 SFDVKD.

This clone was recorded once. This sequence joins TRBV18 and TRBJ2-6; weak D call: TRBD1 (6 bases). Trimming left V 1 base short and J 2 bases short, with 12 bases between. This CDR3 is 17 amino acids long. The germline V gene encodes CDR1 KGHSH and CDR2 LQKENI. As DNA, the CDR3 is TGTGCCAGCTCACCACGAACAGGGCGTCCTGGGGCCAACGTCCTGACTTTC. Translation gives CASSPRTGRPGANVLTF.

The J gene is TRBJ2-1, the V gene TRBV6-2 or TRBV6-3, with 15 bases identical to TRBD2. V was pared by 2 bases and J by 10 bases, with 9 bases of the junction left unmatched. The CDR3 is 17 residues long. Per germline, CDR1 MNHEY and CDR2 SVGEGT. The CDR3 DNA follows: TGTGCCAGCAGTTACAGGACTAGCGGGAGGGACTATAGGGAGCAGTTCTTC. Protein sequence: CASSYRTSGRDYREQFF.

The J gene is TRBJ2-2, the V gene TRBV24-1, with D maybe TRBD1 (6 bases). CDR3 length: 16 residues. Trimming took off 5 bases at V and 0 bases at J, with 12 bases between the two ends. The germline V gene encodes CDR1 KGHDR and CDR2 SFDVKD. The CDR3 DNA reads TGTGCCACCAGTGGGGGGACAAACGCGAACACCGGGGAGCTGTTTTTT. Amino acid sequence: CATSGGTNANTGELFF.

The chain joins TRBV25-1 to TRBJ1-2; TRBD1 is a possible D gene (6 bases). This CDR3 contains 13 residues. V lost 6 bases and J 4 bases, leaving 12 bases between the germline ends. CDR1 and CDR2 from the germline V gene are MGHDK and SYGVNS. CDR3 in amino acids: CASRETGPYGYTF. The CDR3 nucleotides are TGTGCCAGCAGGGAAACAGGGCCCTATGGCTACACCTTC.

This clone was found a few times. The same CDR3 arises from other DNA sequences in this sample as well. V is TRBV28 and J is TRBJ2-2; 12 bases map to TRBD2. The CDR3 totals 15 residues. The ends lost 5 bases at V and 5 bases at J; junction bases unmatched: 3. Germline CDR1 is MDHEN and CDR2 is SYDVKM. The CDR3 DNA is TGTGCCAGCAGTCTAGCGGGAGGGGGAACCGGGGAGCTGTTTTTT. It encodes CASSLAGGGTGELFF. The full variable domain, rest sourced from reference TRBV28 and TRBJ2-2, is DVKVTQSSRYLVKRTGEKVFLECVQDMDHENMFWYRQDPGLGLRLIYFSYDVKMKEKGDIPEGYSVSREKKERFSLILESASTNQTSMYLCASSLAGGGTGELFFGEGSRLTVL.

This clone was counted a single time. V is TRBV19 and J is TRBJ2-7; 7 bases line up with TRBD2. CDR1 and CDR2 (germline): LNHDA, SQIVND (reference sequence). The length of the CDR3 is 14 residues. With V trimmed by 5 bases and J by 2 bases, 6 bases remained unmatched. DNA of the CDR3: TGTGCCAGTAGTGAGGCTAGCGGAACCTACGAGCAGTACTTC. This codes for CASSEASGTYEQYF.

The chain is built from TRBV27 and TRBJ2-7; 14 bases align to TRBD2. Trimming took 2 bases from V and 7 from J; bases not matched to a gene: 7. This CDR3 is built from 16 residues. The germline gives CDR1 MNHEY, CDR2 SMNVEV (reference sequence). Written as DNA, the CDR3 is TGTGCCAGCAGTTTAGAGGGACTAGCGGGAGTGGGAGAGCAGTACTTC. Translation gives CASSLEGLAGVGEQYF.

The chain links TRBV9 to TRBJ1-6, with D unresolved. CDR1 and CDR2 from the germline V gene are SGDLS and YYNGEE. V lost 0 bases, J lost 5 bases, and 6 bases lay in between. The CDR3 extends over 14 amino acids. CDR3 bases: TGTGCCAGCAGCGTAGAAGCAAATAATTCACCCCTCCACTTT. This translates into CASSVEANNSPLHF.

The rearrangement links TRBV27 to TRBJ1-1; D is possibly TRBD1 (6 bases). The length of the CDR3 is 16 residues. V lost 4 bases and J 0 bases, leaving 15 bases between the germline ends. Per germline, CDR1 MNHEY and CDR2 SMNVEV (reference sequence). DNA of the CDR3: TGTGCCAGCAGTTCCCGACAGGTTACCTTGAACACTGAAGCTTTCTTT. As protein: CASSSRQVTLNTEAFF.

This chain joins TRBV6-2 or TRBV6-3 and TRBJ1-1; no clear D. Germline assignment: CDR1 MNHEY and CDR2 SVGEGT. Trimming took 2 bases from V and 0 from J, leaving 7 bases between them. The CDR3 contains 14 residues. DNA for the CDR3: TGTGCCAGCAGTTACCGGGGATTGAACACTGAAGCTTTCTTT. It translates to CASSYRGLNTEAFF.